Here is one TCR beta chain with its context. The antigen remains undetermined. This same CDR3 is encoded by further DNA sequences in the sample. This sample stems from a study of shared clonotypes between healthy human individuals. Study in general: Donors had three CD4 naive, three CD4 memory, two CD8 naive and one CD8 memory plate apiece. Study observations and caveats: An expected dependence of interdonor clonotype sharing on sequencing depth was noted. Of the naive CD4 clonotypes, around 4.8% were shared across several donors.

Libraries were prepared by immunoSEQ multiplex PCR; TCRdb keeps only in-frame clonotypes and omits some of them. This table has about 2 million clones, 90% to 95% appearing once. Sequences were obtained from naive CD4+ T cells sorted from blood. Subset defined: CD45RA+ positively selected. The receptor was isolated from a man between 18 and 29 years old in good health.

In DNA form, the CDR3 reads TGTGCCAGCAGCTTAGGACAGGGCTCGACTGAAGCTTTCTTT. Its translation is CASSLGQGSTEAFF. The chain is built from TRBV7-9 and TRBJ1-1; 7 bases line up with TRBD1. The CDR3 extends over 14 amino acids. V shed 1 base, J shed 5 bases, and the junction held 4 bases outside the gene matches. Germline V lookup: CDR1 SEHNR, CDR2 FQNEAQ (reference sequence). The variable domain in full, completed from reference TRBV7-9 and TRBJ1-1, reads DTGVSQNPRHKITKRGQNVTFRCDPISEHNRLYWYRQTLGQGPEFLTYFQNEAQLEKSRLLSDRFSAERPKGSFSTLEIQRTEQGDSAMYLCASSLGQGSTEAFFGQGTRLTVV.